The 20 T cell receptor beta chains below were found in one sample sequenced in a study of response to subunit inactivated influenza vaccine. One entry per CDR3 protein, called by TCRdb with MiXCR from the RT-PCR reads. The sample has around 150,000 distinct CDR3 sequences, approximately 10% seen once; the top ten hold over 10%. The source material was non-naive T cells sorted from PBMCs, sampled about 40 days after vaccination. The source is a man between 50 and 59 years old who received an inactivated influenza vaccine.

This clonotype came up many times. The genes are TRBV12-3 or TRBV12-4 and TRBJ1-1; 7 bases match TRBD1. Unmatched junction bases numbered 3, after V lost 4 bases and J lost 4 bases. This CDR3 is 13 amino acids long. The chain's CDR3 is CASSSRDSTEAFF. DNA for the CDR3: TGTGCCAGCAGTTCCCGGGACAGCACTGAAGCTTTCTTT.

In its sample, this clonotype was seen many times. The rearrangement joins TRBV27 to TRBJ2-3; no definite D call. Trimming pared 0 bases from V and 4 bases from J, leaving 14 bases between. The germline V gene encodes CDR1 MNHEY and CDR2 SMNVEV (reference sequence). The CDR3 runs 16 residues. The CDR3 region is CASSLSLSPSADTQYF. The CDR3 nucleotides are TGTGCCAGCAGTTTATCTTTAAGCCCCTCGGCAGATACGCAGTATTTT.

This sequence joins TRBV2 and TRBJ2-1; 10 bases agree with TRBD2. The germline V gene has CDR1 SNHLY and CDR2 FYNNEI. The CDR3 contains 18 residues. Trimming at V came to 6 bases and at J to 0 bases, leaving 11 bases not matched to a gene. CDR3: CASRKRTSGYSSYNEQFF. As DNA, the CDR3 is TGTGCCAGCAGGAAGAGGACTAGCGGCTATAGCTCCTACAATGAGCAGTTCTTC. Full variable domain (missing parts from reference TRBV2 and TRBJ2-1): EPEVTQTPSHQVTQMGQEVILRCVPISNHLYFYWYRQILGQKVEFLVSFYNNEISEKSEIFDDQFSVERPDGSNFTLKIRSTKLEDSAMYFCASRKRTSGYSSYNEQFFGPGTRLTVL.

In nucleotides, the CDR3 is TGTGCCAGCACCGCTGGGGCGTCGTTTGGCAATCAGCCCCAGCATTTT. Its protein is CASTAGASFGNQPQHF. This chain joins TRBV6-2 or TRBV6-3 and TRBJ1-5, with a weak D call TRBD1 (5 bases). Germline CDR1 is MNHEY and CDR2 is SVGEGT. V dropped 7 bases and J dropped 2 bases, with 18 bases sitting between them. The CDR3 is 16 residues long.

This clonotype was counted at least ten times. Here the CDR3 reads CASSLPPADTQYF. The CDR3 coding sequence is TGTGCCAGCAGCTTGCCACCAGCAGATACGCAGTATTTT. The gene calls are TRBV7-2 and TRBJ2-3; D gene uncertain. This CDR3 contains 13 residues. Trimming removed 3 bases from V and 4 bases from J, with 8 bases in between. The V gene's germline CDR1 is SGHTA and CDR2 FQGNSA.

The J gene is TRBJ2-5, the V gene TRBV7-2; 8 bases are shared with TRBD2. V lost 2 bases, J lost 5 bases, and 7 bases stayed unmatched. The germline gives CDR1 SGHTA, CDR2 FQGNSA. The CDR3 runs 15 residues. The DNA for the CDR3 is TGTGCCAGCAGCTTAATGTTATCGGGAGGGGAGACCCAGTACTTC. Amino acids: CASSLMLSGGETQYF.

The chain is built from TRBV20-1 and TRBJ2-7; TRBD1 is a possible D gene (5 bases). This CDR3 is built from 15 residues. Trimming cost V 3 bases and J 7 bases, with 22 bases left between them. Germline loops: CDR1 DFQATT, CDR2 SNEGSKA (reference sequence). The CDR3 loop reads CSARTSGSVLREQYF. CDR3 DNA sequence: TGCAGTGCTAGGACTTCAGGGTCCGTCTTACGAGAGCAGTACTTC.

The rearrangement uses TRBV20-1 and TRBJ1-1; D unresolved. The CDR3 sequence is 13 residues long. Germline-derived CDR1 and CDR2 are DFQATT and SNEGSKA (reference sequence). The V gene lost 7 bases and the J gene lost 0 bases, with 12 bases spanning the gap. This CDR3 is CSVMRSLNTEAFF. The CDR3 DNA follows: TGCAGTGTTATGAGGAGCCTGAACACTGAAGCTTTCTTT.

J is TRBJ1-2 and V is TRBV7-2; D remains ambiguous. The ends were cut back, 3 bases at V and 3 bases at J, with 11 bases in the middle. Germline V lookup: CDR1 SGHTA, CDR2 FQGNSA. There are 14 residues in the CDR3. The CDR3 sequence is CASSFGHLDYGYTF. As DNA, the CDR3 is TGTGCCAGCAGCTTTGGCCATTTAGACTATGGCTACACCTTC.

The chain combines TRBV20-1 with TRBJ2-7; no clear D gene. Trimming cost V 4 bases and J 1 base, with 11 bases left between them. This CDR3 is built from 13 residues. Germline CDR1 and CDR2: DFQATT and SNEGSKA (reference sequence). As DNA, the CDR3 is TGCAGTGCTACGGTGCAGCGTTCCTACGAGCAGTACTTC. Amino acid sequence: CSATVQRSYEQYF.

This clonotype showed up just a few times. V is TRBV29-1 and J is TRBJ1-1; no clear D. Germline V gene data show CDR1 as SQVTM and CDR2 as ANQGSEA. The CDR3 runs 11 residues. V dropped 4 bases and J dropped 2 bases, with 5 bases sitting between them. The CDR3 DNA reads TGCAGCGTTGGCCGAAACACTGAAGCTTTCTTT. It is translated as CSVGRNTEAFF.

This clonotype was recorded at least ten times. This chain uses TRBV20-1 with TRBJ2-1; possibly TRBD2 for D (6 bases). Trimming left V 1 base short and J 0 bases short, with 16 bases between. Germline CDR1 and CDR2: DFQATT and SNEGSKA (reference sequence). This CDR3 is built from 17 residues. The CDR3 coding sequence is TGCAGTGCTAGAGGAGAGGACCGGGGGAGCTCCTACAATGAGCAGTTCTTC. Encoded protein: CSARGEDRGSSYNEQFF.

V and J are TRBV2 and TRBJ2-1; D uncertain. The V end was cut by 3 bases, the J end by 6 bases, with 9 bases between. The CDR3 consists of 13 residues. The germline V gene encodes CDR1 SNHLY and CDR2 FYNNEI. This CDR3 reads CASSDGGGNEQFF. In nucleotides, the CDR3 is TGTGCCAGCAGTGACGGCGGCGGCAATGAGCAGTTCTTC.

This clonotype has a handful of counts. The chain combines TRBV7-3 with TRBJ2-1, with 7 bases matching TRBD2. This CDR3 region has 14 residues. CDR1 is SGHTA and CDR2 is FQGTGA in the germline V gene. V lost 6 bases and J lost 6; bases outside the gene matches: 8. The CDR3 DNA reads as TGTGCCAGCAGTCGACTAGCCCTGGGCAATGAGCAGTTCTTC. Translation gives CASSRLALGNEQFF.

This rearrangement joins TRBV11-1 to TRBJ2-3; 8 bases are shared with TRBD1. The germline gives CDR1 SGHAT, CDR2 FQDESV (reference sequence). CDR3 length: 19 residues. V lost 4 bases to trimming and J lost 10 bases; unmatched junction nucleotides: 25. This CDR3 is CASSSDRDLRSGKGFAQYF. The CDR3 DNA is TGTGCCAGCAGCTCGGACAGGGATTTGCGCAGTGGAAAGGGATTTGCGCAGTATTTT.

This clonotype was counted between two and nine times. J is TRBJ2-7 and V is TRBV4-2; 8 positions agree with TRBD1. The germline V gene has CDR1 LGHNA and CDR2 YNFKEQ. V was pared by 0 bases and J by 3 bases, with 4 bases of the junction left unmatched. This CDR3 contains 15 residues. For the CDR3, the DNA is TGTGCCAGCAGCCAAGATCTACAGGGGGGCTACGAGCAGTACTTC. Protein sequence: CASSQDLQGGYEQYF.

This clonotype was seen a handful of times. The chain links TRBV25-1 to TRBJ2-3; D perhaps matches TRBD1 (5 bases). Germline CDR1 and CDR2: MGHDK and SYGVNS. The CDR3 consists of 13 residues. With 6 bases removed from V and 3 bases from J, the gap between germline ends came to 10 bases. For the CDR3, the DNA is TGTGCCAGCAGAGGGGTCTTAACAGATACGCAGTATTTT. This translates into CASRGVLTDTQYF.

Concerning this clonotype: The germline gene is not matched at one end of the junction; a read error may be the cause. This rearrangement joins TRBV7-9 to TRBJ2-5, with no clear D. The V gene's germline CDR1 is SEHNR and CDR2 FQNEAQ (reference sequence). CDR3 size: 16 residues. CDR3 nucleotides: TGTGCCAGCAGCCCGCCCTTCTGGACGGCTATTGGGTCCCATTACTTC. As protein: CASSPPFWTAIGSHYF.

A few counts support this clonotype. The chain couples TRBV19 to TRBJ2-1; D may correspond to TRBD1 or TRBD2 (5 bases each). This CDR3 comprises 13 residues. Trimming removed 7 bases from V and 7 bases from J, with 14 bases in between. Germline values: CDR1 LNHDA, CDR2 SQIVND (reference sequence). CDR3 sequence reads: CASNRGAKNEQFF. Written as DNA, the CDR3 is TGTGCCAGTAACCGGGGCGCCAAAAATGAGCAGTTCTTC. The full variable domain, its missing parts supplied by reference TRBV19 and TRBJ2-1, is DGGITQSPKYLFRKEGQNVTLSCEQNLNHDAMYWYRQDPGQGLRLIYYSQIVNDFQKGDIAEGYSVSREKKESFPLTVTSAQKNPTAFYLCASNRGAKNEQFFGPGTRLTVL.

This clonotype has only a few counts. The gene calls are TRBV20-1 and TRBJ2-7; TRBD2 matches 7 bases. Losses at the gene ends were 7 bases for V and 0 bases for J; bases not matched to a gene: 6. CDR3 size: 13 residues. In germline, CDR1 is DFQATT, CDR2 SNEGSKA (reference sequence). The CDR3 protein is CSVYSGLSYEQYF. DNA of the CDR3: TGCAGTGTGTATAGCGGGCTCTCCTACGAGCAGTACTTC.